This TCR beta chain originates from a study of T-cell memory formation after mild COVID-19. General study points: That cross-reactive memory joined was suggested by some responding clones appearing in pre-infection memory.

CDR1 and CDR2 (germline): SEHNR, FQNEAQ (reference sequence). The CDR3 extends over 15 amino acids. Trimming cost V 3 bases and J 3 bases; bases outside gene matches: 2. A note on this clonotype: Its antigen is not identified.

MiXCR, applied by TCRdb to the 5' RACE reads, yields one record per CDR3 protein. In the table there are more than 450,000 distinct CDR3 sequences, around 17% of which are singletons. Sequencing was carried out using PBMCs or a T cell subset sorted from them (not recorded which). The clonotype comes from an adult woman who had mild COVID-19 (a few samples of this study predate the infection). Cell type and time point are not known. The gene calls are TRBV7-9 and TRBJ1-4; 9 nucleotides line up with TRBD1. DNA for the CDR3: TGTGCCAGCAGCTTGGGGGACAGGGCTAATGAAAAACTGTTTTTT. Protein sequence: CASSLGDRANEKLFF.